The entry below describes one T cell receptor beta chain. This sample was taken from a study of shared clonotypes between healthy human individuals. Germline CDR1 is MNHEY and CDR2 is SMNVEV (reference sequence). The CDR3 is made up of 15 amino acids. With V trimmed by 8 bases and J by 4 bases, 7 bases remained unmatched. Clones were sequenced by immunoSEQ multiplex PCR, and TCRdb holds only the in-frame ones, with some missing. The sample includes about 1.1 million clones, about 84% of them seen just once. The chain recombines TRBV27 with TRBJ2-1, with TRBD2 matching over 11 bases. What was sequenced was memory CD4+ T cells from PBMCs. Subset specified: CD45RA-negative fraction. The clonotype was recovered from a man in his late teens or twenties in good health. Some clones in this sample may be carry-over from other donors' samples. DNA for the CDR3: TGTGCCAGCGGTCGACTAGCGGGAACTTACAATGAGCAGTTCTTC. As protein: CASGRLAGTYNEQFF.